Each of the 2 T cell receptor beta chains below was sequenced from the same sample in a study of cytomegalovirus exposure and HLA in healthy donors. The PCR contained 60 Vbeta and 13 Jbeta primers. Measured with immunoSEQ multiplex PCR; TCRdb has only the in-frame clones, and not every one. The data hold 100,000 to 150,000 clones, with approximately 75% observed a single time. The sequenced sample consisted of PBMCs. The receptors stem from a woman aged 40 to 50 in good health and CMV-seropositive.

The chain uses TRBV5-1 and TRBJ1-2; D possibly corresponds to TRBD1 (5 bases). The CDR3 spans 14 residues. Deletions cut 0 bases from V and 8 bases from J, with 14 bases between. The germline gives CDR1 SGHRS, CDR2 YFSETQ. The CDR3 here is CASSLAGEGRGYTF. The CDR3 DNA reads TGCGCCAGCAGCTTGGCCGGGGAGGGGCGCGGCTACACCTTC.

The chain links TRBV6-1 to TRBJ1-2, with 9 bases that match TRBD1. V was pared by 7 bases and J by 4 bases, with 10 bases of the junction left unmatched. There are 15 residues in the CDR3. The V gene's germline CDR1 is MNHNS and CDR2 SASEGT. CDR3 sequence reads: CASTRSGQGSYGYTF. The CDR3 bases are TGTGCCAGCACCCGATCGGGACAGGGAAGCTATGGCTACACCTTC.